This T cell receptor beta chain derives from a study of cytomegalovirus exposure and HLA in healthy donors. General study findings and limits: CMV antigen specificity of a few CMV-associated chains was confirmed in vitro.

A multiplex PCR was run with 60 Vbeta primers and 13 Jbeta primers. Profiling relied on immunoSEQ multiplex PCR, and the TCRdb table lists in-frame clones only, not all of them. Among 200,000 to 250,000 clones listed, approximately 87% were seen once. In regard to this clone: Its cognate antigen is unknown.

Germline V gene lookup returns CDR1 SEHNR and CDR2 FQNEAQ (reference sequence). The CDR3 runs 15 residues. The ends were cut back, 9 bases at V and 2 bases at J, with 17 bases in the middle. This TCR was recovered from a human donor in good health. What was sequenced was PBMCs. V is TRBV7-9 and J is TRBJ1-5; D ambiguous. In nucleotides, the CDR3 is TGTGCCAGGTTCAACAGACTACTCTGCAATCAGCCCCAGCATTTT. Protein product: CARFNRLLCNQPQHF.